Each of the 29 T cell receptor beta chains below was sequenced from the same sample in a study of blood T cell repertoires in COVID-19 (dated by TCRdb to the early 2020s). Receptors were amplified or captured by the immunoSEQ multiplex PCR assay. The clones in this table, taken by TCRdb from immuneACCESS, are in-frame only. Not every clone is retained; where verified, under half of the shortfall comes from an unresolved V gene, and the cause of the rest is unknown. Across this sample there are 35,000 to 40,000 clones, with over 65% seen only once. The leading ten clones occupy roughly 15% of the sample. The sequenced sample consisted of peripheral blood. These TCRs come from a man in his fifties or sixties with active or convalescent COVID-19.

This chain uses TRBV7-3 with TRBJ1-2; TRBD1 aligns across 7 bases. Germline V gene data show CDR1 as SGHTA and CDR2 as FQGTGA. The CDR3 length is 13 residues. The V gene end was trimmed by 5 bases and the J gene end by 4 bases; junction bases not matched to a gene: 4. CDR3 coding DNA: TGTGCCAGCAGCGCGGGACAGAGCTATGGCTACACCTTC. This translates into CASSAGQSYGYTF.

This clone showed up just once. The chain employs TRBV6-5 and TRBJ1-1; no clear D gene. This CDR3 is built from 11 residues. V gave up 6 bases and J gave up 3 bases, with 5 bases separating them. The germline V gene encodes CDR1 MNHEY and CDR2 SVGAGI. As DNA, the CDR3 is TGTGCCAGCAGATATGACACTGAAGCTTTCTTT. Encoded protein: CASRYDTEAFF.

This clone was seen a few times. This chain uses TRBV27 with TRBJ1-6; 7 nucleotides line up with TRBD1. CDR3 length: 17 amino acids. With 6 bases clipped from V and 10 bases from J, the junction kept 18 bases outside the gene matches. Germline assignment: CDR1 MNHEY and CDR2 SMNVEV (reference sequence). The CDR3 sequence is CASSRTPRQGPGSPLHF. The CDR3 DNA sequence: TGTGCCAGCAGCCGTACGCCCCGACAGGGTCCTGGATCACCCCTCCACTTT.

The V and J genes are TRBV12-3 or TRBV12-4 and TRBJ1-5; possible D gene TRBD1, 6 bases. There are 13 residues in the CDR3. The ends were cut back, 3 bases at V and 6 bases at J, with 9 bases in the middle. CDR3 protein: CASSFRGLQPQHF. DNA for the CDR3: TGTGCCAGCAGTTTCAGGGGTCTTCAGCCCCAGCATTTT.

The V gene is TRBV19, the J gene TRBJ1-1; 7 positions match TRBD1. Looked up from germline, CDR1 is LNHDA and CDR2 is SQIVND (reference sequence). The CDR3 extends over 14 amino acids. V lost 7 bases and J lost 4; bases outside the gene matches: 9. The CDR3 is CASNREGAGTEAFF. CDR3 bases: TGTGCCAGTAACCGAGAGGGGGCAGGCACTGAAGCTTTCTTT. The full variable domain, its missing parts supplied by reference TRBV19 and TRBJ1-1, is DGGITQSPKYLFRKEGQNVTLSCEQNLNHDAMYWYRQDPGQGLRLIYYSQIVNDFQKGDIAEGYSVSREKKESFPLTVTSAQKNPTAFYLCASNREGAGTEAFFGQGTRLTVV.

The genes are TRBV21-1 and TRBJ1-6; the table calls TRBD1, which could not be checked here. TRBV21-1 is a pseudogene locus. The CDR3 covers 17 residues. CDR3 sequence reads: CASSNIWGTAELGPLHF. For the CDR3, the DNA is TGTGCCAGCAGCAACATCTGGGGGACAGCGGAATTGGGTCCCCTCCACTTT.

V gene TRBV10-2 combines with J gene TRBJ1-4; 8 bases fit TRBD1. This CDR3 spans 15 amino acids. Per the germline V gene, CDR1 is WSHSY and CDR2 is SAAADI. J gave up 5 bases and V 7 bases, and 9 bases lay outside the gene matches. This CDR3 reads CASTPVWDRNEKLFF. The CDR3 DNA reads TGCGCCAGCACCCCCGTTTGGGACAGGAATGAAAAACTGTTTTTT.

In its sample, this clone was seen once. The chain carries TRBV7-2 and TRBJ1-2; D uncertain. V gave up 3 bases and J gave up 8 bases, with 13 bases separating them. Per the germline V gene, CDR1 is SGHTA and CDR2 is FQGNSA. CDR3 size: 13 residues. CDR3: CASSFALERGYTF. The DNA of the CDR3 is TGTGCCAGCAGCTTCGCCCTCGAACGGGGCTACACCTTC.

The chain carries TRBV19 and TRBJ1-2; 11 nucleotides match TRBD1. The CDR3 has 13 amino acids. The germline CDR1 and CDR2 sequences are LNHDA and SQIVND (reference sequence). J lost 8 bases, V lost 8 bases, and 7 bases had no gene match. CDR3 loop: CASYTGQGDGYTF. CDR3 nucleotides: TGTGCCAGTTACACGGGACAGGGGGACGGCTACACCTTC.

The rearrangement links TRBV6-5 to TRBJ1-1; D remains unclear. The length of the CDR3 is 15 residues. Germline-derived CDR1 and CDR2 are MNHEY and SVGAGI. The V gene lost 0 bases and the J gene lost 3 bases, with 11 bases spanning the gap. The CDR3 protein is CASSYSRLPHTEAFF. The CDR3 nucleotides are TGTGCCAGCAGTTACTCGAGACTCCCTCACACTGAAGCTTTCTTT.

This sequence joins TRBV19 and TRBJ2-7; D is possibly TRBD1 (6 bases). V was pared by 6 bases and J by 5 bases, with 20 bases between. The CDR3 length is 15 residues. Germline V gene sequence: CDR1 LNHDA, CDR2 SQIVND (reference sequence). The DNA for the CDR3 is TGTGCCAGTAGCCCTCGGACAGCCTCCCTGAACGAGCAGTACTTC. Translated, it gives CASSPRTASLNEQYF.

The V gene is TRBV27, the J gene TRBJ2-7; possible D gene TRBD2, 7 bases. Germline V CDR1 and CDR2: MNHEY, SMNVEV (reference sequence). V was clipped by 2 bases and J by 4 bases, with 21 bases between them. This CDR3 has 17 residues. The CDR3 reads CASSLVGGGWSSYEQYF. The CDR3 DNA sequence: TGTGCCAGCAGTTTAGTTGGCGGGGGCTGGTCGTCGTACGAGCAGTACTTC.

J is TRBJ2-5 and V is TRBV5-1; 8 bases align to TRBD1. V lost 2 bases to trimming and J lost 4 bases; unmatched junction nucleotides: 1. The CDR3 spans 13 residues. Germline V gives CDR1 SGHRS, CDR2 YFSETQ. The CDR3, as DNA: TGCGCCAGCAGCTTCGGGACAGGAGAGACCCAGTACTTC. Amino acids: CASSFGTGETQYF.

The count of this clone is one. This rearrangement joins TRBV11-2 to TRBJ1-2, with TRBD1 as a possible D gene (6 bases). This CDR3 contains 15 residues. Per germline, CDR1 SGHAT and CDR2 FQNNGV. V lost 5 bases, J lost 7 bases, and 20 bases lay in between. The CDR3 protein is CASSQNGGREFGYTF. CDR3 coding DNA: TGTGCCAGCAGCCAAAATGGGGGCAGGGAATTTGGCTACACCTTC.

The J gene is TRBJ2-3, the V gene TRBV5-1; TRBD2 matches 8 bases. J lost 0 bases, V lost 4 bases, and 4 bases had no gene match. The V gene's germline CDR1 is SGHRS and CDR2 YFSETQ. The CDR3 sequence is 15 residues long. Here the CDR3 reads CASSREGPSTDTQYF. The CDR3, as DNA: TGCGCCAGCAGCCGGGAGGGGCCTAGCACAGATACGCAGTATTTT.

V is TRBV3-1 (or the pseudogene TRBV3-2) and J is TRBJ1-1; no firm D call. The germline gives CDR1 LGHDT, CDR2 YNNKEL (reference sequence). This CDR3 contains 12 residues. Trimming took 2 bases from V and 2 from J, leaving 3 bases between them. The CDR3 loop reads CASSQSNTEAFF. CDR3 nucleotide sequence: TGTGCCAGCAGCCAATCTAACACTGAAGCTTTCTTT.

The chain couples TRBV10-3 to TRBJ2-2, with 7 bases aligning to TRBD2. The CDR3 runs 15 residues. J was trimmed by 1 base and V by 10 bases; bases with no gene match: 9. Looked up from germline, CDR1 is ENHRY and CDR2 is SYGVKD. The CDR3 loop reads CATWDYLKNTGELFF. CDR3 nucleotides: TGTGCCACATGGGACTACCTGAAGAACACCGGGGAGCTGTTTTTT.

CDR3 in amino acids: CASSSREFSGNTIYF. The CDR3 coding sequence is TGTGCCAGTAGTTCTCGCGAGTTCTCTGGAAACACCATATATTTT. This chain joins TRBV19 and TRBJ1-3; the D is unclear. The germline gives CDR1 LNHDA, CDR2 SQIVND (reference sequence). CDR3 length: 15 amino acids. With 5 bases removed from V and 0 bases from J, the gap between germline ends came to 11 bases.

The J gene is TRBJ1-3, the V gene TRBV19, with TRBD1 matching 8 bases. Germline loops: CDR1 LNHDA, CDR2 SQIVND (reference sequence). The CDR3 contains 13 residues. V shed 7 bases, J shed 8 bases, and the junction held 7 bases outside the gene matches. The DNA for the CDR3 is TGTGCCAGTACCGGACAGGGTGGGGACACCATATATTTT. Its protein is CASTGQGGDTIYF.

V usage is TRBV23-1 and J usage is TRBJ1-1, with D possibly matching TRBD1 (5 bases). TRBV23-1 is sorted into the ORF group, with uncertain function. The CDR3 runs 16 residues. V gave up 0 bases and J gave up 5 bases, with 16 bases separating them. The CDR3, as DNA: TGCGCCAGCAGTCAATCGCAGGGTCCTAAGAAAACTGAAGCTTTCTTT. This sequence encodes CASSQSQGPKKTEAFF.

The CDR3 coding sequence is TGTGCCAGCAGCTTATTATCAGGGGACCCCGGGGAGCTGTTTTTT. As protein: CASSLLSGDPGELFF. The chain combines TRBV5-4 with TRBJ2-2; the D gene is possibly TRBD1 (6 bases). The CDR3 is 15 residues long. Germline assignment: CDR1 SGHNT and CDR2 YYREEE (reference sequence). V lost 2 bases and J 6 bases, leaving 14 bases between the germline ends. The complete variable domain, with remaining parts taken from reference TRBV5-4 and TRBJ2-2, reads ETGVTQSPTHLIKTRGQQVTLRCSSQSGHNTVSWYQQALGQGPQFIFQYYREEENGRGNFPPRFSGLQFPNYSSELNVNALELDDSALYLCASSLLSGDPGELFFGEGSRLTVL.

This chain's CDR3 is CASGSGLNSYNEQFF. The CDR3 bases are TGTGCCAGCGGGTCGGGACTAAACTCCTACAATGAGCAGTTCTTC. The chain has TRBV2 and TRBJ2-1, with 7 bases fitting TRBD2. Germline V CDR1 and CDR2: SNHLY, FYNNEI. Germline trimming cut 8 bases from V and 0 bases from J; bases unmatched to any gene: 7. This CDR3 is built from 15 residues.

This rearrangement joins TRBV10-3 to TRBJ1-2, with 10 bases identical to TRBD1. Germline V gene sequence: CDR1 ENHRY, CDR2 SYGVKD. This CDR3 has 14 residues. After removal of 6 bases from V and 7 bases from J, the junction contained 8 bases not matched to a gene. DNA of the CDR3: TGTGCCATCAGAGGGACAGGGGCGGTGGTTGGCTACACCTTC. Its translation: CAIRGTGAVVGYTF.

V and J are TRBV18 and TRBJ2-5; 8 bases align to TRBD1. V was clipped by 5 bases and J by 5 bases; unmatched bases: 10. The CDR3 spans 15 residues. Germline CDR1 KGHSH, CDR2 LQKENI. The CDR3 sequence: CASSEVDRAGETQYF. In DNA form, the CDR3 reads TGTGCCAGCTCAGAGGTGGACAGGGCTGGTGAGACCCAGTACTTC.

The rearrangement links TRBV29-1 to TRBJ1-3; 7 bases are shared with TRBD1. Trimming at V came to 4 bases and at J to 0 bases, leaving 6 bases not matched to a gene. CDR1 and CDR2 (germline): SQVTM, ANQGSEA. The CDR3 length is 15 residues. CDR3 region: CSVGLTGSSGNTIYF. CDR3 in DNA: TGCAGCGTTGGTCTGACAGGGAGCTCTGGAAACACCATATATTTT.

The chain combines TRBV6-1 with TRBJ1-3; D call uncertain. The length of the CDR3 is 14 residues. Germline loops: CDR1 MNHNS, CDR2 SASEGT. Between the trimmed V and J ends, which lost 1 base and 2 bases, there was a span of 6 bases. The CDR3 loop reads CASSEGQAGNTIYF. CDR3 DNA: TGTGCCAGCAGTGAAGGGCAGGCTGGAAACACCATATATTTT.

CDR3: CASSTGGTNEKLFF. In DNA, the CDR3 is TGTGCCAGCAGCACAGGGGGCACTAATGAAAAACTGTTTTTT. The rearrangement uses TRBV2 and TRBJ1-4; 9 nucleotides align to TRBD1. The length of the CDR3 is 14 residues. Germline V lookup: CDR1 SNHLY, CDR2 FYNNEI. Germline trimming cut 6 bases from V and 2 bases from J; bases unmatched to any gene: 1.

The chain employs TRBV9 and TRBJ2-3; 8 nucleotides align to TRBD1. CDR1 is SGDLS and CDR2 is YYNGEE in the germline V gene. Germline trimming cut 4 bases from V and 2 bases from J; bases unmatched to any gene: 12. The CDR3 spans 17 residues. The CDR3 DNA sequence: TGTGCCAGCAGCATTTCCGGGACAGGAAGGCCCACAGATACGCAGTATTTT. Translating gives CASSISGTGRPTDTQYF.

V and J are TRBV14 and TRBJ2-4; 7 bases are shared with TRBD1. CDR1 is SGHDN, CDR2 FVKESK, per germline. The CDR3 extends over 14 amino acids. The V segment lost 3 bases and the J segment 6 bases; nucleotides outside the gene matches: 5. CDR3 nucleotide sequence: TGTGCCAGCAGCCATGGGGCAGGGGGAAACATTCAGTACTTC. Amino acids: CASSHGAGGNIQYF. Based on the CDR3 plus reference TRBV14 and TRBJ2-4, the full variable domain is EAGVTQFPSHSVIEKGQTVTLRCDPISGHDNLYWYRRVMGKEIKFLLHFVKESKQDESGMPNNRFLAERTGGTYSTLKVQPAELEDSGVYFCASSHGAGGNIQYFGAGTRLSVL.